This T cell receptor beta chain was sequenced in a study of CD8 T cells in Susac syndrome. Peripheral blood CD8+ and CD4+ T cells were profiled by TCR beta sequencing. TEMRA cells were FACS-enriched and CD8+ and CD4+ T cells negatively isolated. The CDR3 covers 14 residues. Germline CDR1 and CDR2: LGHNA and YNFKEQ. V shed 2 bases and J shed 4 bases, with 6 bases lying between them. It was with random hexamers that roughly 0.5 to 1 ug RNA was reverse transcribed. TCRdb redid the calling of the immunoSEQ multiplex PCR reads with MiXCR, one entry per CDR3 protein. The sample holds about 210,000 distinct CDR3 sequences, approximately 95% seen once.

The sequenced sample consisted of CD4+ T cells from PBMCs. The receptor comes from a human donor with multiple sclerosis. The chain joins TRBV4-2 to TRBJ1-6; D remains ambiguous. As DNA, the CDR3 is TGTGCCAGCAGCCAAACAGTTTATAATTCACCCCTCCACTTT. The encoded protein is CASSQTVYNSPLHF.